This entry lists 26 T cell receptor beta chains sequenced from one sample in a study of shared clonotypes between healthy human individuals. TCRdb's table, derived via immunoSEQ multiplex PCR, lists solely in-frame clones and lacks some. Of 2 million to 2.5 million clones in the sample, about 92% were seen once. The source material was naive CD4+ T cells from PBMCs. Subset specified: CD45RA+ positively selected. These receptors came from a man between 18 and 29 years old in good health. Some clones in this sample may be carry-over from other donors' samples.

The V gene is TRBV30, the J gene TRBJ1-2, with a tentative D call TRBD1 (5 bases). The V end was cut by 0 bases, the J end by 0 bases, with 11 bases between. Germline loops: CDR1 GTSNPN, CDR2 SVGIG (reference sequence). CDR3 length equals 15 residues. The CDR3 nucleotides are TGTGCCTGGAGTGTGTGGCCAGGGACTAACTATGGCTACACCTTC. It translates to CAWSVWPGTNYGYTF.

The chain combines TRBV28 with TRBJ1-2; tentatively, D is TRBD1 (5 bases). The germline gives CDR1 MDHEN, CDR2 SYDVKM. There are 14 residues in the CDR3. Trimming removed 3 bases from V and 4 bases from J, with 12 bases in between. CDR3 in DNA: TGTGCCAGCAGTTTTGGCAGGGCTGCCTATGGCTACACCTTC. This encodes CASSFGRAAYGYTF.

This sequence joins TRBV2 and TRBJ2-2, with D perhaps matching TRBD1 or TRBD2 (5 bases each). The germline V and J ends were trimmed by 5 bases and 0 bases, with 10 bases remaining between them. The V gene's germline CDR1 is SNHLY and CDR2 FYNNEI. This CDR3 is built from 15 residues. In DNA, the CDR3 is TGTGCCAGCAGTAGAGGGGCGGCGAACACCGGGGAGCTGTTTTTT. This codes for CASSRGAANTGELFF.

This rearrangement joins TRBV7-9 to TRBJ2-6, with D hard to call. The CDR3 length is 17 residues. Germline V gives CDR1 SEHNR, CDR2 FQNEAQ (reference sequence). For the CDR3, the DNA is TGTGTACTAACCCGGGCCGGAGCTGGAAGTGGGGCCAACGTCCTGACTTTC. Its translation is CVLTRAGAGSGANVLTF.

The chain carries TRBV29-1 and TRBJ1-1; no clear D gene. Germline V lookup: CDR1 SQVTM, CDR2 ANQGSEA. The CDR3 contains 13 residues. Trimming took off 3 bases at V and 4 bases at J, with 12 bases between the two ends. CDR3 bases: TGCAGCGTTGAGAGGACCTTGGTCACTGAAGCTTTCTTT. This sequence encodes CSVERTLVTEAFF.

The chain has TRBV30 and TRBJ2-7, with D possibly being TRBD1 (7 bases). The germline V and J ends were trimmed by 3 bases and 6 bases, with 9 bases remaining between them. Germline-derived CDR1 and CDR2 are GTSNPN and SVGIG (reference sequence). The CDR3 loop spans 11 amino acids. The CDR3 nucleotides read TGTGCCTGGAGGCAGGGGGGCGAGCAGTACTTC. Translating it yields CAWRQGGEQYF.

The gene calls are TRBV14 and TRBJ2-5, with D possibly matching TRBD2 (6 bases). Germline-derived CDR1 and CDR2 are SGHDN and FVKESK. The V end lost 0 bases, the J end lost 4 bases, and 18 bases lay between the germline ends. The CDR3 runs to 17 residues. Here the CDR3 DNA reads TGTGCCAGCAGCCAAGACTGGGTAGCGGCGTTAGGAGAGACCCAGTACTTC. Translated, it gives CASSQDWVAALGETQYF.

The J gene is TRBJ1-1, the V gene TRBV7-9; 8 positions match TRBD1. The germline V gene has CDR1 SEHNR and CDR2 FQNEAQ (reference sequence). V was pared by 6 bases and J by 8 bases, with 11 bases of the junction left unmatched. The CDR3 has 14 amino acids. This CDR3 is CASSPMTGEEEAFF. Written as DNA, the CDR3 is TGTGCCAGCAGTCCGATGACAGGGGAGGAGGAAGCTTTCTTT.

This sequence joins TRBV6-1 and TRBJ2-1; 10 nucleotides agree with TRBD2. This CDR3 comprises 14 residues. With V trimmed by 9 bases and J by 15 bases, 17 bases remained unmatched. The V gene's germline CDR1 is MNHNS and CDR2 SASEGT. CDR3 protein: CASTVTAPSGSLFF. The CDR3 coding sequence is TGTGCCAGTACAGTTACTGCCCCTAGCGGGAGTTTGTTCTTC.

This chain connects TRBV5-1 to TRBJ2-2, with 11 bases that match TRBD2. The CDR3 runs 17 residues. The germline CDR1 and CDR2 sequences are SGHRS and YFSETQ. The trim removed 5 bases at V and 7 bases at J, leaving 13 bases unmatched. The CDR3 DNA reads TGCGCCAGCAGTAACACCCAACTAGCGGGAGAGGGCGGGGAGCTGTTTTTT. It is translated as CASSNTQLAGEGGELFF.

The chain employs TRBV7-8 and TRBJ2-7, with D possibly called TRBD1 or TRBD2 (6 bases each). CDR1 SGHVS and CDR2 FQNEAQ come from the germline V gene. Trimming stripped 1 base from V and 5 bases from J, with 15 bases between. The CDR3 contains 15 residues. CDR3: CASSLEGGGTNEQYF. The CDR3 DNA sequence: TGTGCCAGCAGCTTAGAGGGGGGCGGGACAAACGAGCAGTACTTC.

V is TRBV18 and J is TRBJ2-1; D unresolved. Germline V gene lookup returns CDR1 KGHSH and CDR2 LQKENI. V was trimmed by 3 bases and J by 5 bases, leaving 11 bases between them. The CDR3 spans 14 residues. CDR3 in DNA: TGTGCCAGCTCACCCCCGAACCTAGACAATGAGCAGTTCTTC. It yields the protein CASSPPNLDNEQFF. The full variable domain, completed using reference TRBV18 and TRBJ2-1, is NAGVMQNPRHLVRRRGQEARLRCSPMKGHSHVYWYRQLPEEGLKFMVYLQKENIIDESGMPKERFSAEFPKEGPSILRIQQVVRGDSAAYFCASSPPNLDNEQFFGPGTRLTVL.

This sequence joins TRBV7-3 and TRBJ1-2; D remains ambiguous. The CDR3 length is 16 residues. CDR1 is SGHTA, CDR2 FQGTGA, per germline. V gave up 0 bases and J gave up 8 bases, with 19 bases separating them. CDR3 in amino acids: CASSLTADSALGGYTF. CDR3 sequence (DNA): TGTGCCAGCAGCTTAACAGCCGACTCAGCCCTCGGGGGCTACACCTTC.

The chain employs TRBV4-2 and TRBJ2-3; D assignment may be TRBD1 or TRBD2 (5 bases each). There are 16 residues in the CDR3. Germline V gene sequence: CDR1 LGHNA, CDR2 YNFKEQ. Trimming pared 1 base from V and 8 bases from J, leaving 19 bases between. CDR3 sequence reads: CASSQGNRDLGLTQYF. In DNA form, the CDR3 reads TGTGCCAGCAGCCAAGGGAACCGGGACCTAGGGCTTACGCAGTATTTT.

The J gene is TRBJ1-1, the V gene TRBV7-8; D is possibly TRBD1 (6 bases). V was clipped by 7 bases and J by 1 base, with 10 bases between them. The V gene's germline CDR1 is SGHVS and CDR2 FQNEAQ. The CDR3 consists of 13 residues. Here the CDR3 reads CASTRTENTEAFF. CDR3 nucleotides: TGTGCCAGCACCCGGACAGAGAACACTGAAGCTTTCTTT.

This clone was recorded once. The rearrangement uses TRBV13 and TRBJ2-7, with a weak D call TRBD1 (6 bases). This CDR3 spans 14 amino acids. In germline, CDR1 is PRHDT, CDR2 FYEKMQ (reference sequence). The V and J ends lost 5 bases and 3 bases respectively, with 14 bases between them. In DNA form, the CDR3 reads TGTGCCAGCAGCGACCGGGACAAGGGCTACGAGCAGTACTTC. Its protein is CASSDRDKGYEQYF.

The DNA of the CDR3 is TGTGCCAGCAGCAGGAGGGGAGATGGAAGAAACACCATATATTTT. Amino acids: CASSRRGDGRNTIYF. The V call is TRBV14, the J call TRBJ1-3; possibly TRBD1 for D (5 bases). The length of the CDR3 is 15 residues. CDR1 and CDR2 (germline): SGHDN, FVKESK. Trimming removed 5 bases from V and 5 bases from J, with 16 bases in between.

Comments on this clone: The same CDR3 arises from other DNA sequences in this sample as well. V gene TRBV6-6 combines with J gene TRBJ1-2, with a weak D call TRBD1 (5 bases). CDR3 length: 13 residues. The V end was cut by 5 bases, the J end by 3 bases, with 10 bases between. Germline V gene data show CDR1 as MNHNY and CDR2 as SVGAGI (reference sequence). The CDR3 loop is CASSRDRYYGYTF. CDR3 sequence (DNA): TGTGCCAGCAGTAGGGACCGCTACTATGGCTACACCTTC.

The chain recombines TRBV28 with TRBJ1-5; 9 bases agree with TRBD1. In germline, CDR1 is MDHEN, CDR2 SYDVKM. The ends lost 7 bases at V and 6 bases at J; junction bases unmatched: 4. The CDR3 covers 13 residues. The CDR3 here is CASTGTGSQPQHF. CDR3 sequence (DNA): TGTGCCAGCACAGGGACAGGGAGTCAGCCCCAGCATTTT.

The V gene is TRBV28, the J gene TRBJ1-2; TRBD1 matches at 8 bases. This CDR3 has 16 amino acids. CDR1 MDHEN and CDR2 SYDVKM come from the germline V gene. Trimming took 6 bases from V and 2 from J; bases not matched to a gene: 11. CDR3 nucleotide sequence: TGTGCCAGCAGCCGGACAGGGATGGAGGGCAACTATGGCTACACCTTC. It encodes CASSRTGMEGNYGYTF.

Details on this clone: Relative to the germline gene, one junction end is altered; a read error may explain this. J is TRBJ2-5 and V is TRBV5-1; no firm D call. The germline V gene has CDR1 SGHRS and CDR2 YFSETQ. The CDR3 length is 13 residues. Here the CDR3 DNA reads TGCGCCAGCGGCTTGCAGTACCAAGAGACCCAGTACTTC. This codes for CASGLQYQETQYF.

The chain employs TRBV5-1 and TRBJ1-2; D gene unclear. The germline CDR1 and CDR2 sequences are SGHRS and YFSETQ. Trimming cost V 0 bases and J 6 bases, with 12 bases left between them. The CDR3 covers 14 residues. CDR3 residues: CASSLAGTEDGYTF. The CDR3 DNA follows: TGCGCCAGCAGCTTGGCGGGAACAGAGGATGGCTACACCTTC.

This sequence joins TRBV6-1 and TRBJ1-2; D ambiguous. Germline assignment: CDR1 MNHNS and CDR2 SASEGT. V was clipped by 2 bases and J by 0 bases, with 10 bases between them. The CDR3 consists of 15 residues. CDR3 sequence reads: CASSENGMSNYGYTF. CDR3 sequence (DNA): TGTGCCAGCAGTGAAAACGGGATGTCTAACTATGGCTACACCTTC.

This chain uses TRBV28 with TRBJ1-2; TRBD1 matches 8 bases. The germline CDR1 and CDR2 sequences are MDHEN and SYDVKM. The V segment lost 10 bases and the J segment 2 bases; nucleotides outside the gene matches: 9. The CDR3 totals 14 residues. For the CDR3, the DNA is TGTGCCACCACGGCAGGGGGCGCAAACTATGGCTACACCTTC. Translated, it gives CATTAGGANYGYTF.

This chain joins TRBV7-9 and TRBJ2-1; 11 bases align to TRBD2. Germline V gene data show CDR1 as SEHNR and CDR2 as FQNEAQ (reference sequence). Unmatched junction bases numbered 9, after V lost 1 base and J lost 4 bases. The CDR3 has 18 amino acids. CDR3 region: CASSLVSRLAGFYNEQFF. The CDR3 bases are TGTGCCAGCAGCTTAGTTTCCCGACTAGCGGGATTTTACAATGAGCAGTTCTTC.

The rearrangement uses TRBV27 and TRBJ2-7, with 9 bases lining up with TRBD1. Trimming removed 1 base from V and 3 bases from J; junction bases left unmatched: 7. Germline lookup yields CDR1 MNHEY and CDR2 SMNVEV (reference sequence). This CDR3 has 16 amino acids. CDR3 in amino acids: CASSLLDRGGSYEQYF. The CDR3 nucleotides are TGTGCCAGCAGTTTATTAGACAGGGGGGGGAGCTACGAGCAGTACTTC.